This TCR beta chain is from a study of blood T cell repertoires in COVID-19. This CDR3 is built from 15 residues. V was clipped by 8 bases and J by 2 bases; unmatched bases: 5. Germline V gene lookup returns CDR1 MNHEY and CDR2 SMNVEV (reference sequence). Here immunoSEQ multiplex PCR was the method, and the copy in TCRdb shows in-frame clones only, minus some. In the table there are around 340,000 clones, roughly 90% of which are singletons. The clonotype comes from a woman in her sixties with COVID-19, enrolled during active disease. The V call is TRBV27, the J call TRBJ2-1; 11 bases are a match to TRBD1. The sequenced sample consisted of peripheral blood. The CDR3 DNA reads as TGTGCCAGCCGAAAGGGACAGGGGGCCTACAATGAGCAGTTCTTC. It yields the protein CASRKGQGAYNEQFF.